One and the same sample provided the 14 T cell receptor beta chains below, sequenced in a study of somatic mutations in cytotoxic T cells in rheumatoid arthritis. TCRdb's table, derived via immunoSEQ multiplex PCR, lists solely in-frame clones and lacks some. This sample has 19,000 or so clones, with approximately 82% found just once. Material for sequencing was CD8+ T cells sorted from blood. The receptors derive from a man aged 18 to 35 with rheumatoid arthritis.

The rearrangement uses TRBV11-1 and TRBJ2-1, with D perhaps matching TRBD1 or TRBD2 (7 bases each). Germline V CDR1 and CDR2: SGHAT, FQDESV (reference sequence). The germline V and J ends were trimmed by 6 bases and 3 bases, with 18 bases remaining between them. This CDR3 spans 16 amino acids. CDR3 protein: CASRLGRGGLYNEQFF. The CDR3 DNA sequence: TGTGCCAGCAGGCTGGGCAGGGGGGGACTCTACAATGAGCAGTTCTTC.

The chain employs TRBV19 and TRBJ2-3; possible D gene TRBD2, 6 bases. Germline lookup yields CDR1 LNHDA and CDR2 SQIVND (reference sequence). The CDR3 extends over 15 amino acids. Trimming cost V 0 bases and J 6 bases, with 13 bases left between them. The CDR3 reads CASSIEPGLTDTQYF. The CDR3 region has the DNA TGTGCCAGTAGTATAGAACCGGGACTTACGGATACGCAGTATTTT. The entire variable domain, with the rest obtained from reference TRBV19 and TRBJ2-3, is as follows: DGGITQSPKYLFRKEGQNVTLSCEQNLNHDAMYWYRQDPGQGLRLIYYSQIVNDFQKGDIAEGYSVSREKKESFPLTVTSAQKNPTAFYLCASSIEPGLTDTQYFGPGTRLTVL.

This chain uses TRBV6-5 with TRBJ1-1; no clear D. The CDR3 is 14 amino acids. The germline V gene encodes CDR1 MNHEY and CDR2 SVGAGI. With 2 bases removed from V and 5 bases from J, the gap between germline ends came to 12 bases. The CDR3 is CASSYARGGTEAFF. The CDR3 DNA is TGTGCCAGCAGTTACGCCCGGGGTGGGACTGAAGCTTTCTTT.

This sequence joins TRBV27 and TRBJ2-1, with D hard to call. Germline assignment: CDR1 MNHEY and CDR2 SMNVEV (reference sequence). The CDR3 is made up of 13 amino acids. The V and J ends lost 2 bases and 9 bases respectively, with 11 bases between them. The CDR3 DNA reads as TGTGCCAGCAGTTTAGCCCCAGGCGTTGAGCAGTTCTTC. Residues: CASSLAPGVEQFF.

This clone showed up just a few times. Here the CDR3 DNA reads TGTGCCAGCAGTCTTTTAACAGGGAGCACTGAAGCTTTCTTT. Translated: CASSLLTGSTEAFF. V usage is TRBV14 and J usage is TRBJ1-1; tentatively, D is TRBD1 (6 bases). The germline V gene has CDR1 SGHDN and CDR2 FVKESK. This CDR3 is built from 14 residues. Trimming removed 6 bases at V and 4 bases at J, with 15 bases between.

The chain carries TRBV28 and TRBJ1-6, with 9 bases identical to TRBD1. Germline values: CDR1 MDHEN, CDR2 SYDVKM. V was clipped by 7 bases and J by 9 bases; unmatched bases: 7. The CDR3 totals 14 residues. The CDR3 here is CASTRTGESSPLHF. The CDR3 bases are TGTGCCAGCACCAGGACAGGGGAAAGTTCACCCCTCCACTTT.

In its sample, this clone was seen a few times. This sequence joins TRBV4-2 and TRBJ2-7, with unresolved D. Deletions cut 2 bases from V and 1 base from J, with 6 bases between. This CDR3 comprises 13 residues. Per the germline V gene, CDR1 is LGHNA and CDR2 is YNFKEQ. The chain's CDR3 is CASSQSESYEQYF. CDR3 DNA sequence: TGTGCCAGCAGCCAATCTGAATCCTACGAGCAGTACTTC.

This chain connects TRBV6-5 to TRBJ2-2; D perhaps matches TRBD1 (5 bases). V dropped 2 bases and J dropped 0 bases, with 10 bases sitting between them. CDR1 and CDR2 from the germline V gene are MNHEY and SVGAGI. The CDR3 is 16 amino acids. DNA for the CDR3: TGTGCCAGCAGTTACGAACAGGCCCCGAACACCGGGGAGCTGTTTTTT. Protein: CASSYEQAPNTGELFF.

CDR3 nucleotide sequence: TGTGCCAGCAGTGAAGGCAGCCCGAGGATTGAGACCCAGTACTTC. Protein sequence: CASSEGSPRIETQYF. The V call is TRBV2, the J call TRBJ2-5; D is unresolved. Trimming cost V 1 base and J 5 bases, with 14 bases left between them. This CDR3 comprises 15 residues. The germline CDR1 and CDR2 sequences are SNHLY and FYNNEI.

CDR3 sequence reads: CASSQARGPEAFF. The DNA for the CDR3 is TGCGCCAGCAGCCAAGCTAGGGGCCCTGAAGCTTTCTTT. V and J are TRBV4-1 and TRBJ1-1; D is possibly TRBD1 (5 bases). This CDR3 comprises 13 residues. From germline, CDR1 is MGHRA and CDR2 YSYEKL. V lost 1 base, J lost 6 bases, and 9 bases lay in between.

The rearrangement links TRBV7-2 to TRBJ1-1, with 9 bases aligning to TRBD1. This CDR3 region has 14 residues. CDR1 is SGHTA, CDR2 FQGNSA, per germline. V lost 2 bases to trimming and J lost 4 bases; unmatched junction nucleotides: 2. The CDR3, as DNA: TGTGCCAGCAGCTTAATGGGACAGGGCACTGAAGCTTTCTTT. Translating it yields CASSLMGQGTEAFF. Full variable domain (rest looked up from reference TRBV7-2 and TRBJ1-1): GAGVSQSPSNKVTEKGKDVELRCDPISGHTALYWYRQSLGQGLEFLIYFQGNSAPDKSGLPSDRFSAERTGGSVSTLTIQRTQQEDSAVYLCASSLMGQGTEAFFGQGTRLTVV.

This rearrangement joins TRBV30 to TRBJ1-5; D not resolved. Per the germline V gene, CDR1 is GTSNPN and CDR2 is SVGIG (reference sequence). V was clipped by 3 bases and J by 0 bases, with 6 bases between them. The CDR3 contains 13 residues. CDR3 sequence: CAWSGYSNQPQHF. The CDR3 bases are TGTGCCTGGAGCGGGTATAGCAATCAGCCCCAGCATTTT.

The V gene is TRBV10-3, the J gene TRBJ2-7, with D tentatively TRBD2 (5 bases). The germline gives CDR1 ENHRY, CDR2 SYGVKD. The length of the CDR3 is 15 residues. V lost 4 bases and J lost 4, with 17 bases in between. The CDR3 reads CAISGDQDSSYEQYF. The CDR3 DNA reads TGTGCCATCAGTGGTGATCAGGACTCCTCATACGAGCAGTACTTC.

CDR3 region: CASSVLGGAYNEQFF. CDR3 DNA sequence: TGTGCCAGCAGCGTCCTCGGGGGGGCCTACAATGAGCAGTTCTTC. V usage is TRBV11-3 and J usage is TRBJ2-1; 8 bases are shared with TRBD2. J was trimmed by 2 bases and V by 5 bases; bases with no gene match: 5. The germline gives CDR1 SGHNT, CDR2 YENEEA. CDR3 size: 15 residues.